The clone carrying this TCR beta chain was recorded a few times. These data belong to a study of blood T cells in healthy people across ages. With a J-beta primer mix and a sample-barcoded 5' primer, a second PCR ran about 6 to 11 cycles. One entry per CDR3 protein, called by TCRdb with MiXCR from the 5' RACE reads. The sample includes 700,000 to 950,000 distinct CDR3 sequences, more than 45% of them seen just once. Sequenced input: blood. This TCR was sampled from a young man in good health.

This chain's CDR3 is CASRRGGTTDTQYF. The CDR3 DNA is TGTGCCAGCAGGCGGGGGGGTACTACAGATACGCAGTATTTT. The chain uses TRBV12-3 or TRBV12-4 and TRBJ2-3, with TRBD2 identical over 9 bases. The CDR3 runs to 14 residues. After removal of 6 bases from V and 3 bases from J, the junction contained 4 bases not matched to a gene.